The source of this T cell receptor beta chain is a study of early T cells in non-severe SARS-CoV-2 infection. One entry per CDR3 protein results from TCRdb running MiXCR on the 5' RACE reads. This table has tens of thousands of distinct CDR3 sequences, around 5.6% appearing once. This CDR3 comprises 15 residues. V was shortened by 3 bases and J by 4 bases, with 15 bases between the two germline ends. The genes are TRBV12-3 or TRBV12-4 and TRBJ1-1; D call uncertain. Sequenced: whole blood. This receptor was identified in an adult who was a healthcare worker with PCR-confirmed SARS-CoV-2 infection or an uninfected control (not recorded which). The CDR3 loop reads CASSFGVSGVTEAFF. As DNA, the CDR3 is TGTGCCAGCAGTTTTGGGGTTTCTGGTGTCACTGAAGCTTTCTTT.